The present T cell receptor (beta chain) was sequenced within a study of blood T cells in healthy people across ages. At the level of the study: Template switching caught about one barcoded beta molecule for each two T cells.

With a J-beta primer mix and a sample-barcoded 5' primer, a second PCR ran 7 to 11 cycles. Each cDNA molecule was tagged by a template-switch adaptor that had 12 random nucleotides. One entry per CDR3 protein results from TCRdb running MiXCR on the 5' RACE reads. The sample has around 1,000,000 distinct CDR3 sequences, around 25% seen once. The V gene's germline CDR1 is SGHTA and CDR2 FQGTGA. There are 14 residues in the CDR3. Germline trimming cut 7 bases from V and 8 bases from J; bases unmatched to any gene: 6. Another study also made use of these data, one on T cells of mothers and their children.

This receptor was obtained from a girl aged 2 to 10 in good health. Input material: blood. The chain uses TRBV7-3 and TRBJ1-6; 9 nucleotides agree with TRBD1. As DNA, the CDR3 is TGTGCCAGCACCTTGGGACAGGGCGATTCACCCCTCCACTTT. Translated, it gives CASTLGQGDSPLHF.